These 14 T cell receptor beta chains came from one sample sequenced in a study of shared clonotypes between healthy human individuals. TCRdb's copy holds only in-frame clones and misses some; the assay was immunoSEQ multiplex PCR. Of 2 million to 2.5 million clones listed, 85% to 95% are singletons. CD45RO-negative cells were positively selected for CCR7, leaving out terminally differentiated effector memory CD45RA+ cells. Sequenced sample: naive CD8+ T cells from PBMCs. These receptors were collected from a man in his late teens or twenties in good health. Some clones in this sample may be carry-over from other donors' samples.

The rearrangement uses TRBV4-1 and TRBJ2-2, with TRBD2 matching over 8 bases. Germline V gene data show CDR1 as MGHRA and CDR2 as YSYEKL. With V trimmed by 4 bases and J by 7 bases, 14 bases remained unmatched. This CDR3 is 17 amino acids long. Here the CDR3 DNA reads TGCGCCAGCAGCCTCCTACGGGGGGGGCATGAAGTCGGGGAGCTGTTTTTT. This gives the protein CASSLLRGGHEVGELFF.

The gene calls are TRBV6-6 and TRBJ2-1; D is unresolved. Trimming cost V 2 bases and J 2 bases, with 13 bases left between them. The CDR3 length is 16 residues. CDR1 MNHNY and CDR2 SVGAGI come from the germline V gene (reference sequence). The chain's CDR3 is CASSYAGDSAYNEQFF. The CDR3 DNA is TGTGCCAGCAGTTACGCTGGGGATTCCGCCTACAATGAGCAGTTCTTC.

The chain is built from TRBV4-2 and TRBJ2-3, with D perhaps TRBD2 (6 bases). This CDR3 is built from 15 residues. V lost 3 bases to trimming and J lost 1 base, with 11 bases between them. Germline lookup yields CDR1 LGHNA and CDR2 YNFKEQ. CDR3 DNA: TGTGCCAGCAGCCATGGAGGGCCACGCACAGATACGCAGTATTTT. The encoded protein is CASSHGGPRTDTQYF.

V is TRBV7-9 and J is TRBJ1-5, with no clear D. From germline, CDR1 is SEHNR and CDR2 FQNEAQ (reference sequence). Trimming stripped 3 bases from V and 6 bases from J, with 6 bases between. The CDR3 loop spans 12 amino acids. The CDR3 sequence is CASSFETQPQHF. As DNA, the CDR3 is TGTGCCAGCAGCTTCGAGACTCAGCCCCAGCATTTT.

This clone was observed once. This sequence joins TRBV11-2 and TRBJ2-7; no reliable D call. CDR3 length: 15 residues. Germline assignment: CDR1 SGHAT and CDR2 FQNNGV. V shed 0 bases and J shed 4 bases, with 13 bases lying between them. CDR3 residues: CASSLDQDLGYEQYF. DNA for the CDR3: TGTGCCAGCAGCTTAGATCAGGATCTGGGATACGAGCAGTACTTC. The complete variable domain, with remaining parts taken from reference TRBV11-2 and TRBJ2-7, reads EAGVAQSPRYKIIEKRQSVAFWCNPISGHATLYWYQQILGQGPKLLIQFQNNGVVDDSQLPKDRFSAERLKGVDSTLKIQPAKLEDSAVYLCASSLDQDLGYEQYFGPGTRLTVT.

The rearrangement uses TRBV15 and TRBJ2-2; a weak D match, TRBD2 (5 bases). This CDR3 region has 16 residues. CDR1 is LNHNV, CDR2 YYDKDF, per germline (reference sequence). V lost 3 bases, J lost 1 base, and 12 bases lay in between. CDR3 sequence (DNA): TGTGCCACCAGCAGCCCCGAGGGCCAGAACACCGGGGAGCTGTTTTTT. It specifies CATSSPEGQNTGELFF. The full variable domain, its missing parts supplied by reference TRBV15 and TRBJ2-2, is DAMVIQNPRYQVTQFGKPVTLSCSQTLNHNVMYWYQQKSSQAPKLLFHYYDKDFNNEADTPDNFQSRRPNTSFCFLDIRSPGLGDTAMYLCATSSPEGQNTGELFFGEGSRLTVL.

V and J are TRBV29-1 and TRBJ1-6, with D uncertain. Germline CDR1 and CDR2: SQVTM and ANQGSEA. Trimming removed 2 bases at V and 5 bases at J, with 7 bases between. This CDR3 is 13 amino acids long. DNA for the CDR3: TGCAGCGTTGAATTCGGGAATAATTCACCCCTCCACTTT. It encodes CSVEFGNNSPLHF.

CDR3 coding DNA: TGTGCCAGCAGCCAAGCGGGAGGTTCCTACGAGCAGTACTTC. Residues: CASSQAGGSYEQYF. This chain links TRBV11-2 with TRBJ2-7; 9 bases line up with TRBD2. Trimming took 5 bases from V and 1 from J; bases not matched to a gene: 3. The CDR3 length is 14 residues. Per germline, CDR1 SGHAT and CDR2 FQNNGV.

The rearrangement joins TRBV5-6 to TRBJ2-7, with D possibly matching TRBD1 (5 bases). CDR1 is SGHDT and CDR2 is YYEEEE in the germline V gene. The CDR3 loop spans 11 amino acids. Trimming removed 2 bases at V and 5 bases at J, with 5 bases between. CDR3 nucleotides: TGTGCCAGCAGCTTACAGGACGAGCAGTACTTC. It translates to CASSLQDEQYF.

The V call is TRBV7-2, the J call TRBJ2-5, with a possible D match to TRBD2 (5 bases). Near its end, the DNA agrees better with TRBJ2-7, so the J call may be wrong. The CDR3 runs to 12 residues. Per germline, CDR1 SGHTA and CDR2 FQGNSA. The CDR3 reads CASSLSGYEQYF. CDR3 nucleotide sequence: TGTGCCAGCAGCCTCAGCGGCTACGAGCAGTACTTC.

The rearrangement links TRBV5-8 to TRBJ2-7, with D tentatively TRBD2 (6 bases). The CDR3 totals 14 residues. CDR1 and CDR2 (germline): SGHTS, YDEGEE. Deletions cut 2 bases from V and 3 bases from J, with 12 bases between. The CDR3 protein is CASSFRGIIYEQYF. Written as DNA, the CDR3 is TGTGCCAGCAGCTTCCGGGGGATCATCTACGAGCAGTACTTC. The full variable domain, rest sourced from reference TRBV5-8 and TRBJ2-7, is EAGVTQSPTHLIKTRGQQATLRCSPISGHTSVYWYQQALGLGLQFLLWYDEGEERNRGNFPPRFSGRQFPNYSSELNVNALELEDSALYLCASSFRGIIYEQYFGPGTRLTVT.

This chain joins TRBV7-9 and TRBJ2-2; D gene ambiguous. V was shortened by 9 bases and J by 6 bases, with 14 bases between the two germline ends. The germline V gene encodes CDR1 SEHNR and CDR2 FQNEAQ (reference sequence). This CDR3 has 13 residues. CDR3 sequence (DNA): TGTGCCAGTGATACCGGGTGGTCCGGGGAGCTGTTTTTT. Amino acid sequence: CASDTGWSGELFF.

In its sample, this clone was seen once. The chain is built from TRBV10-1 and TRBJ2-2; 8 bases are shared with TRBD2. Germline-derived CDR1 and CDR2 are WNHNN and SYGVQD (reference sequence). The trim removed 6 bases at V and 1 base at J, leaving 13 bases unmatched. The length of the CDR3 is 18 residues. The CDR3 region has the DNA TGCGCCAGCAGCGCCAGGTTTAGGGGACTAGAGAACACCGGGGAGCTGTTTTTT. Its translation is CASSARFRGLENTGELFF.

This clone has a handful of counts. The chain combines TRBV10-2 with TRBJ2-2; D not certain. The CDR3 spans 14 residues. Trimming pared 7 bases from V and 1 base from J, leaving 10 bases between. CDR1 and CDR2 from the germline V gene are WSHSY and SAAADI. The CDR3: CASTKWGNTGELFF. DNA for the CDR3: TGCGCCAGCACCAAGTGGGGGAACACCGGGGAGCTGTTTTTT.